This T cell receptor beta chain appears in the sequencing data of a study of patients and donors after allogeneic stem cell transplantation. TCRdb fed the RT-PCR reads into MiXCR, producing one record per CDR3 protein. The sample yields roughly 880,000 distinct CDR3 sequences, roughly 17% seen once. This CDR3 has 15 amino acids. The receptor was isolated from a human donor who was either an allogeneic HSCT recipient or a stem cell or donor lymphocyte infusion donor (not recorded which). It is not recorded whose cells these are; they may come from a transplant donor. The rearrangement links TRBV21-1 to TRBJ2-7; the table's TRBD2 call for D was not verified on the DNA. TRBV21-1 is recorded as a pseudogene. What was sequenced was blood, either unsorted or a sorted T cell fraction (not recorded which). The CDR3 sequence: CASSSTSGSIYEQYF. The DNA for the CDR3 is TGTGCCAGCAGCTCGACTAGCGGGAGCATCTACGAGCAGTACTTC.